These 8 T cell receptor beta chains came from one sample sequenced in a study of blood T cell repertoires in COVID-19. Sequencing was performed with immunoSEQ multiplex PCR; in TCRdb, only in-frame clones are kept and a portion is missing. In the table there are fewer than 350,000 clones, 85% of which are singletons. Sequenced: peripheral blood. Receptor source: a human donor in a cohort sampled during active COVID-19.

On this clone: The same CDR3 arises from other DNA sequences in this sample as well. V usage is TRBV3-1 (or the pseudogene TRBV3-2) and J usage is TRBJ2-7, with TRBD2 as a possible D gene (6 bases). The ends were cut back, 1 base at V and 6 bases at J, with 7 bases in the middle. The V gene's germline CDR1 is LGHDT and CDR2 YNNKEL (reference sequence). The CDR3 extends over 12 amino acids. CDR3 nucleotide sequence: TGTGCCAGCAGCCAAGGGCGGGGCGAGCAGTACTTC. This translates into CASSQGRGEQYF.

The V and J genes are TRBV7-8 and TRBJ1-1; 7 nucleotides match TRBD1. The CDR3 is 14 residues long. Germline lookup yields CDR1 SGHVS and CDR2 FQNEAQ. J lost 6 bases, V lost 2 bases, and 6 bases had no gene match. The CDR3 sequence is CASSLKGASSEAFF. For the CDR3, the DNA is TGTGCCAGCAGCTTAAAGGGGGCTTCTTCTGAAGCTTTCTTT.

The CDR3 bases are TGTGCCACCGCTAGCAGGAGCTCCTACAATGAGCAGTTCTTC. Translation: CATASRSSYNEQFF. The chain combines TRBV19 with TRBJ2-1; D may be TRBD2 (5 bases). Trimming shortened V by 10 bases and J by 0 bases, and 13 bases separated the two germline ends. The CDR3 length is 14 residues. Per germline, CDR1 LNHDA and CDR2 SQIVND (reference sequence). Supplemented by reference TRBV19 and TRBJ2-1, the full variable domain reads DGGITQSPKYLFRKEGQNVTLSCEQNLNHDAMYWYRQDPGQGLRLIYYSQIVNDFQKGDIAEGYSVSREKKESFPLTVTSAQKNPTAFYLCATASRSSYNEQFFGPGTRLTVL.

This clone was picked up one time. It may be a read error: a sequence one base away is much more abundant. This chain uses TRBV11-3 with TRBJ2-2; unclear D gene. The V and J ends lost 4 bases and 8 bases respectively, with 5 bases between them. CDR3 size: 11 residues. Germline values: CDR1 SGHNT, CDR2 YENEEA. DNA of the CDR3: TGTGCCAGCAGCTCGACAGGGGAGCTGTTTTTT. It encodes CASSSTGELFF.

This chain uses TRBV5-4 with TRBJ2-1, with a weak D call TRBD2 (7 bases). There are 14 residues in the CDR3. Trimming removed 8 bases from V and 7 bases from J, with 19 bases in between. The V gene's germline CDR1 is SGHNT and CDR2 YYREEE (reference sequence). As DNA, the CDR3 is TGTGCCAGATCCTGGGGGGGGGCCCTAAATGAGCAGTTCTTC. This encodes CARSWGGALNEQFF.

The table lists this clone with a few counts. The chain uses TRBV7-8 and TRBJ1-3; TRBD1 is a possible D gene (5 bases). This CDR3 is built from 14 residues. From germline, CDR1 is SGHVS and CDR2 FQNEAQ. V dropped 8 bases and J dropped 3 bases, with 14 bases sitting between them. The CDR3 coding sequence is TGTGCCAGCCTGCGGGGCTCGGGTGGAAACACCATATATTTT. It specifies CASLRGSGGNTIYF.

The chain combines TRBV4-2 with TRBJ2-3; a possible D gene is TRBD2 (7 bases). Germline CDR1 LGHNA, CDR2 YNFKEQ. Trimming stripped 4 bases from V and 0 bases from J, with 11 bases between. The CDR3 runs to 15 residues. CDR3 region: CASSLGGASTDTQYF. CDR3 DNA sequence: TGTGCCAGCAGCCTGGGGGGGGCTAGCACAGATACGCAGTATTTT.

J is TRBJ1-6 and V is TRBV6-1; D gene uncertain. The CDR3 length is 14 residues. V was clipped by 3 bases and J by 7 bases, with 10 bases between them. Germline V lookup: CDR1 MNHNS, CDR2 SASEGT. CDR3: CASSEIVRNSPLHF. CDR3 DNA: TGTGCCAGCAGTGAGATCGTCCGGAATTCACCCCTCCACTTT.